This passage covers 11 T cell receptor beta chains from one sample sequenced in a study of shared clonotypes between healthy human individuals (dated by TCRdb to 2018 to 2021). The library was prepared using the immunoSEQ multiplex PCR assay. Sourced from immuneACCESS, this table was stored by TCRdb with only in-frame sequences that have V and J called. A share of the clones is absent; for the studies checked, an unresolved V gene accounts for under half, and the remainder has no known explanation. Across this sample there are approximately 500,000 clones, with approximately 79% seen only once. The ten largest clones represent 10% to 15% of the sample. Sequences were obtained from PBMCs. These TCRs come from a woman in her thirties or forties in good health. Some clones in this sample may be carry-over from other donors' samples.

This CDR3 reads CASTWARLGYGYTF. DNA for the CDR3: TGTGCCAGCACCTGGGCTCGATTAGGCTATGGCTACACCTTC. The J gene is TRBJ1-2, the V gene TRBV5-6, with D uncertain. Trimming stripped 6 bases from V and 4 bases from J, with 16 bases between. The germline gives CDR1 SGHDT, CDR2 YYEEEE. This CDR3 comprises 14 residues. Combining the CDR3 with reference TRBV5-6 and TRBJ1-2 gives the whole variable domain DAGVTQSPTHLIKTRGQQVTLRCSPKSGHDTVSWYQQALGQGPQFIFQYYEEEERQRGNFPDRFSGHQFPNYSSELNVNALLLGDSALYLCASTWARLGYGYTFGSGTRLTVV.

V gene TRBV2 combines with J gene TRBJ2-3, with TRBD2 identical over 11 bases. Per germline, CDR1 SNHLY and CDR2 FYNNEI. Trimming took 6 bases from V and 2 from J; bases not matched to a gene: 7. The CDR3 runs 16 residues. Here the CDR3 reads CASRTGTSGPTDTQYF. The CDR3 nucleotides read TGTGCCAGCAGGACAGGGACTAGCGGCCCCACAGATACGCAGTATTTT.

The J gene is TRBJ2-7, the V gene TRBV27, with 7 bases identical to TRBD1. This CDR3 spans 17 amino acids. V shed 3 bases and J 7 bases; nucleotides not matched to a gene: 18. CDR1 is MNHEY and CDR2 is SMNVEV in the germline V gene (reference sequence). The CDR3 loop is CASSFGTEVSGYVEQYF. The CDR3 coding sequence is TGTGCCAGCAGTTTTGGGACAGAGGTATCGGGCTACGTGGAGCAGTACTTC.

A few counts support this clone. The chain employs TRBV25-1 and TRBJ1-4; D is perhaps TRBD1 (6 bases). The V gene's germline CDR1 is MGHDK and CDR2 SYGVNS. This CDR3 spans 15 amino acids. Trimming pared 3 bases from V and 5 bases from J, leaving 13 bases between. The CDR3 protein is CASSDSGQRNEKLFF. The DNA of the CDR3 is TGTGCCAGCAGTGATTCGGGACAAAGAAATGAAAAACTGTTTTTT. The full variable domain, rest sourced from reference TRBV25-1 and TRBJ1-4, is EADIYQTPRYLVIGTGKKITLECSQTMGHDKMYWYQQDPGMELHLIHYSYGVNSTEKGDLSSESTVSRIRTEHFPLTLESARPSHTSQYLCASSDSGQRNEKLFFGSGTQLSVL.

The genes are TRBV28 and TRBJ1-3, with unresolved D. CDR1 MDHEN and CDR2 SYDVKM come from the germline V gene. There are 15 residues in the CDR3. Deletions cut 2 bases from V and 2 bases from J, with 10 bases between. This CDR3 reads CASSLLTTAGNTIYF. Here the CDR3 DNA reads TGTGCCAGCAGTTTACTGACAACCGCTGGAAACACCATATATTTT. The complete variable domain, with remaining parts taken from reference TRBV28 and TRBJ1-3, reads DVKVTQSSRYLVKRTGEKVFLECVQDMDHENMFWYRQDPGLGLRLIYFSYDVKMKEKGDIPEGYSVSREKKERFSLILESASTNQTSMYLCASSLLTTAGNTIYFGEGSWLTVV.

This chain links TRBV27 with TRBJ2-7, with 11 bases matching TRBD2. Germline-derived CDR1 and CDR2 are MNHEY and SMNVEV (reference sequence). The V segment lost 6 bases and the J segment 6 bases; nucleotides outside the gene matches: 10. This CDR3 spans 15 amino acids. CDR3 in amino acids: CASSHRLAGLSEQYF. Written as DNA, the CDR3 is TGTGCCAGCAGCCACAGACTAGCGGGATTGAGCGAGCAGTACTTC.

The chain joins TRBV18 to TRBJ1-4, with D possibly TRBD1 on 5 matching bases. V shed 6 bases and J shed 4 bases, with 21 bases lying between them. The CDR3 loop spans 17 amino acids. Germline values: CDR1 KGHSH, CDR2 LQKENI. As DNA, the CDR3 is TGTGCCAGCTCGCCTCCGGGACTCCCGAGGGATAATGAAAAACTGTTTTTT. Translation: CASSPPGLPRDNEKLFF.

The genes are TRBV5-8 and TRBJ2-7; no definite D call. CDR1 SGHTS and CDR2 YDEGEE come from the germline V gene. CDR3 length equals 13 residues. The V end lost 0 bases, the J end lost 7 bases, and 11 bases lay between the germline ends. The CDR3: CASSLEIQREQYF. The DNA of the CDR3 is TGTGCCAGCAGCTTGGAGATCCAACGGGAGCAGTACTTC.

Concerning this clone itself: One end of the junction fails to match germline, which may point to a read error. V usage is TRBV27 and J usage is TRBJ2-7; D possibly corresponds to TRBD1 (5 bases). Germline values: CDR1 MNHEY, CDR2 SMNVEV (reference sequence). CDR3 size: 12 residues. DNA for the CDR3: TGTGCCAGCAGTTCAGGGTTTTACGAGCAGCACTTC. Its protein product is CASSSGFYEQHF.

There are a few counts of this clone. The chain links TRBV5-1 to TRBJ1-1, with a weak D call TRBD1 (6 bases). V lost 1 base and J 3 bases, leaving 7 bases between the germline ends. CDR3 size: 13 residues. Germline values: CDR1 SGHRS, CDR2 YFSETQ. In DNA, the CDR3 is TGCGCCAGCAGCTTGACAGGGTACACTGAAGCTTTCTTT. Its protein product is CASSLTGYTEAFF. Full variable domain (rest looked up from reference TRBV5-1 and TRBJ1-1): KAGVTQTPRYLIKTRGQQVTLSCSPISGHRSVSWYQQTPGQGLQFLFEYFSETQRNKGNFPGRFSGRQFSNSRSEMNVSTLELGDSALYLCASSLTGYTEAFFGQGTRLTVV.

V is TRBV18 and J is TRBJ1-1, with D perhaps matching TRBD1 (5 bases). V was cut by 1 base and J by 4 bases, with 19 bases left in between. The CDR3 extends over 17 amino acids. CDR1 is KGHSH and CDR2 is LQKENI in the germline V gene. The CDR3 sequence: CASSPLANDRLATEAFF. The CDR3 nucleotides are TGTGCCAGCTCACCACTGGCGAATGACAGATTGGCCACTGAAGCTTTCTTT.